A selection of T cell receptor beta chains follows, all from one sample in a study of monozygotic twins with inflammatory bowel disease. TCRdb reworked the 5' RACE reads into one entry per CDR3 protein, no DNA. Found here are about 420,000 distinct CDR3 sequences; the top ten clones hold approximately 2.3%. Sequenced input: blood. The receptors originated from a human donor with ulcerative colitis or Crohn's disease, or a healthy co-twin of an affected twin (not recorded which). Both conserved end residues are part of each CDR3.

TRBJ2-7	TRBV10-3	CAIRGQADEQYF
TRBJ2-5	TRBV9	CASSVGPSGNQETQYF
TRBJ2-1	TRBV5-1	CASSYKGTVHEQFF
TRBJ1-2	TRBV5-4	CASSLGARPNYGYTF
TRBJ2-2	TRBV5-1	CASSSGQVDTGELFF
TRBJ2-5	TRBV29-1	CSGGGRDFFQETQYF
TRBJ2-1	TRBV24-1	CATSGAGRDEQFF
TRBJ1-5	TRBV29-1	CSVNVGQGGQPQHF
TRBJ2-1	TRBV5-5	CASSFAKGLAGGTEIF
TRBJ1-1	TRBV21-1	CASPDRGEMNTEAFF
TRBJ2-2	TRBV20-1	CSALRLGQDTGELFF
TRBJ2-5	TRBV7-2	CASSSGAEWETQYF
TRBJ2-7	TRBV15	CATSRDTVTTREQYF
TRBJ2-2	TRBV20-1	CSAREVRTSVLTDTGELFF
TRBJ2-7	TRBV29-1	CSVEGGRRDEQYF
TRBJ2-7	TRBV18	CASHSGAVHEQYF
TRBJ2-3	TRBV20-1	CSARTSETQYF
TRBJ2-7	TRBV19	CASSIGRTYEQYF
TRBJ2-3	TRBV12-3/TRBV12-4	CASSLAGLSPDTQYF
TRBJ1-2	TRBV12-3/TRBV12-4	CASSLIQTRLNYGYTF
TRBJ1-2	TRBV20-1	CSARGQAYGYTF
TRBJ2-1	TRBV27	CASNPAGASYNEQFF
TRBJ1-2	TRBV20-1	CSARVPDRDTYGYTF
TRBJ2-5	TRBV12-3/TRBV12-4	CASSTGQGREETQYF
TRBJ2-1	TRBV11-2	CASSYGQGLNNEQFF
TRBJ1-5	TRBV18	CASSPGTTNQPQHF
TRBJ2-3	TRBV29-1	CSVGTRETDTQYF
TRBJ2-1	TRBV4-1	CASSQVLGMANNEQFF
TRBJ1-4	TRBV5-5	CASSSGDEKLFF
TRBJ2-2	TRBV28	CASSLRTTYTGELFF
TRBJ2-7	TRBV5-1	CASSEQGTPYEQYF
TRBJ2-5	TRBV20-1	CSASALGLSRGTQYF
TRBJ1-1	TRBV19	CASSISRLAPQNTEAFF
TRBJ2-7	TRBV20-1	CSARGLATLHEQYF
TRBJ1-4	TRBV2	CASNSISVESNEKLFF